Included here is one TCR beta chain sequence, with context. The data stem from a study of blood T cell repertoires in COVID-19. Turning to the study itself: Specimens from acute and convalescent COVID-19 originated in the United States, Italy and Spain. T cells, B-cell-depleted T cells, or PBMCs provided the cDNA or gDNA that served as material.

The CDR3 length is 14 residues. Per germline, CDR1 KGHSH and CDR2 LQKENI. V was shortened by 0 bases and J by 4 bases, with 7 bases between the two germline ends. Authors' analysis steps: Amplification from reference gene primers served as the basis for estimated nucleated cell counts. Profiled with immunoSEQ multiplex PCR; TCRdb holds only in-frame clones, not every one. V and J calls and clone size are those listed in that table; D and trimming were worked out from the DNA. The table has some 88,000 clones, around 79% seen once. This TCR came from a human donor in a cohort sampled during active COVID-19. The J gene is TRBJ2-1, the V gene TRBV18, with unresolved D. Sequenced input: peripheral blood. CDR3 in DNA: TGTGCCAGCTCACCACCTATAACTTACAATGAGCAGTTCTTC. It translates to CASSPPITYNEQFF.